Below are 23 T cell receptor beta chains sequenced from a single sample in a study of blood T cell repertoires in COVID-19. Some clones are missing from TCRdb's copy, which holds only in-frame ones; the method was immunoSEQ multiplex PCR. There are about 200,000 clones in the sample; approximately 84% occur only once, and approximately 8% lies in the top ten. Sequencing used peripheral blood. The receptors derive from a woman of 80 years or more with acute or convalescent COVID-19.

This chain uses TRBV6-4 with TRBJ2-7; 7 nucleotides line up with TRBD1. The CDR3 sequence is 18 residues long. Looked up from germline, CDR1 is MRHNA and CDR2 is SNTAGT. The V and J ends lost 2 bases and 1 base, in that order; junction bases with no gene match: 14. The CDR3 DNA is TGTGCCAGCAGTGACATTGGCCCCCGGGACAGATTATCCTACGAGCAGTACTTC. Residues: CASSDIGPRDRLSYEQYF.

The V gene is TRBV4-1, the J gene TRBJ1-2, with D unresolved. The CDR3 is 16 residues long. The germline CDR1 and CDR2 sequences are MGHRA and YSYEKL. Trimming removed 0 bases from V and 4 bases from J, with 15 bases in between. The DNA of the CDR3 is TGCGCCAGCAGCCAAGACCCAACTCCGGTAGTCTATGGCTACACCTTC. Translation: CASSQDPTPVVYGYTF.

This chain joins TRBV3-1 (or the pseudogene TRBV3-2) and TRBJ2-5, with D possibly matching TRBD1 (5 bases). CDR1 is LGHDT, CDR2 YNNKEL, per germline (reference sequence). The CDR3 loop spans 14 amino acids. The V and J ends lost 3 bases and 1 base respectively, with 9 bases between them. The CDR3 bases are TGTGCCAGCAGCCACCAGGGTTTCCAAGAGACCCAGTACTTC. It is translated as CASSHQGFQETQYF.

V gene TRBV30 combines with J gene TRBJ1-1; no firm D call. Deletions cut 1 base from V and 1 base from J, with 4 bases between. The CDR3 covers 12 residues. CDR1 GTSNPN and CDR2 SVGIG come from the germline V gene (reference sequence). The CDR3 sequence: CAWSGQNTEAFF. In DNA, the CDR3 is TGTGCCTGGAGTGGTCAGAACACTGAAGCTTTCTTT.

V usage is TRBV6-4 and J usage is TRBJ2-7, with 9 bases aligning to TRBD2. CDR3 length: 16 residues. J was trimmed by 3 bases and V by 2 bases; bases with no gene match: 8. CDR1 is MRHNA and CDR2 is SNTAGT in the germline V gene. The CDR3 here is CASSDPPVAGDYEQYF. CDR3 DNA: TGTGCCAGCAGTGACCCCCCAGTAGCGGGGGACTACGAGCAGTACTTC.

The genes are TRBV7-8 and TRBJ2-7; 12 bases match TRBD1. The V gene's germline CDR1 is SGHVS and CDR2 FQNEAQ. This CDR3 comprises 15 residues. V shed 4 bases and J 4 bases; nucleotides not matched to a gene: 5. CDR3 sequence reads: CASSSGTGGWYEQYF. The CDR3 DNA reads as TGTGCCAGCAGCTCCGGGACAGGGGGCTGGTACGAGCAGTACTTC.

This chain uses TRBV4-2 with TRBJ2-6; a weak D match, TRBD2 (5 bases). V lost 0 bases and J lost 0, with 9 bases in between. This CDR3 is built from 17 residues. Germline V gene sequence: CDR1 LGHNA, CDR2 YNFKEQ. CDR3 nucleotides: TGTGCCAGCAGCCAAGAGGTTAGCGACTCTGGGGCCAACGTCCTGACTTTC. Its translation is CASSQEVSDSGANVLTF.

This chain uses TRBV18 with TRBJ2-7; 11 bases align to TRBD2. CDR1 is KGHSH and CDR2 is LQKENI in the germline V gene. Trimming removed 8 bases from V and 0 bases from J; junction bases left unmatched: 6. This CDR3 contains 15 residues. The CDR3: CASTSSGGFSYEQYF. The CDR3 DNA follows: TGTGCCAGCACATCTAGCGGGGGGTTCTCCTACGAGCAGTACTTC.

In this sample, this clone turned up a few times. The chain links TRBV21-1 to TRBJ2-5; TRBD2 is the table's D call, not checked against the DNA. TRBV21-1 is a pseudogene segment. The CDR3 length is 21 residues. The CDR3 protein is CASSKALLGLWGLAGAETQYF. The CDR3 bases are TGTGCCAGCAGCAAAGCGCTTTTAGGGCTTTGGGGACTAGCGGGAGCGGAGACCCAGTACTTC.

This clone was picked up a small number of times. V and J are TRBV6-2 or TRBV6-3 and TRBJ2-2, with 7 bases identical to TRBD1. Germline CDR1 and CDR2: MNHEY and SVGEGT. Trimming removed 2 bases from V and 0 bases from J; junction bases left unmatched: 3. The CDR3 spans 16 residues. The CDR3 bases are TGTGCCAGCAGTTACACAGGGGCTGCGAACACCGGGGAGCTGTTTTTT. Translated: CASSYTGAANTGELFF.

The J gene is TRBJ2-5, the V gene TRBV15, with TRBD1 identical over 9 bases. V lost 0 bases and J lost 5; bases outside the gene matches: 4. The CDR3 consists of 15 residues. Germline CDR1 LNHNV, CDR2 YYDKDF (reference sequence). This CDR3 is CATSRDRDRVETQYF. The CDR3 DNA is TGTGCCACCAGCAGAGACCGGGACAGGGTTGAGACCCAGTACTTC.

Concerning this clone: Additional DNA sequences in this sample encode the identical CDR3. The genes are TRBV5-1 and TRBJ2-1; no clear D. Trimming stripped 0 bases from V and 0 bases from J, with 7 bases between. The CDR3 extends over 15 amino acids. Germline-derived CDR1 and CDR2 are SGHRS and YFSETQ. The CDR3 DNA reads TGCGCCAGCAGCTTGGCCGGTAGCTCCTACAATGAGCAGTTCTTC. Translated, it gives CASSLAGSSYNEQFF.

The rearrangement joins TRBV10-1 to TRBJ1-4; no reliable D call. This CDR3 spans 14 amino acids. The germline V gene has CDR1 WNHNN and CDR2 SYGVQD (reference sequence). Trimming removed 4 bases at V and 2 bases at J, with 8 bases between. The CDR3 loop is CASSGEGTNEKLFF. In DNA form, the CDR3 reads TGCGCCAGCAGTGGTGAGGGTACTAATGAAAAACTGTTTTTT.

This chain links TRBV10-3 with TRBJ1-4, with 9 bases identical to TRBD1. The J segment lost 8 bases and the V segment lost 0 bases, leaving 7 bases of the junction unmatched. CDR1 is ENHRY and CDR2 is SYGVKD in the germline V gene. This CDR3 is 16 amino acids long. The CDR3 here is CAISESEDRGGEKLFF. In DNA, the CDR3 is TGTGCCATCAGTGAGTCGGAGGACAGGGGTGGAGAAAAACTGTTTTTT.

This clone came up a few times. The chain links TRBV10-3 to TRBJ1-1, with TRBD1 as a possible D gene (6 bases). CDR3 length equals 14 residues. The V gene's germline CDR1 is ENHRY and CDR2 SYGVKD. V lost 7 bases and J lost 2, with 14 bases in between. The CDR3 reads CAIKAGAGNTEAFF. The DNA for the CDR3 is TGTGCCATCAAGGCAGGGGCCGGTAACACTGAAGCTTTCTTT.

The genes are TRBV5-1 and TRBJ1-2; no clear D. Per germline, CDR1 SGHRS and CDR2 YFSETQ. The CDR3 loop spans 13 amino acids. V lost 0 bases to trimming and J lost 6 bases, with 9 bases between them. The CDR3 loop is CASSLDTVNGYTF. The CDR3 DNA reads TGCGCCAGCAGCTTGGATACGGTCAATGGCTACACCTTC.

The chain combines TRBV6-4 with TRBJ2-1, with TRBD2 identical over 9 bases. After removal of 5 bases from V and 10 bases from J, the junction contained 9 bases not matched to a gene. The CDR3 runs to 14 residues. The germline V gene encodes CDR1 MRHNA and CDR2 SNTAGT. The CDR3 sequence: CASSRLAELGEQFF. The CDR3 bases are TGTGCCAGCAGTCGACTAGCGGAACTTGGGGAGCAGTTCTTC.

The chain joins TRBV3-1 (or the pseudogene TRBV3-2) to TRBJ2-2, with a possible D match to TRBD1 (6 bases). V shed 3 bases and J shed 6 bases, with 17 bases lying between them. Per germline, CDR1 LGHDT and CDR2 YNNKEL (reference sequence). The length of the CDR3 is 16 residues. This CDR3 reads CASSQPTGTTAGELFF. In DNA, the CDR3 is TGTGCCAGCAGCCAGCCGACCGGGACAACGGCCGGGGAGCTGTTTTTT.

This chain joins TRBV5-4 and TRBJ2-2; 8 nucleotides agree with TRBD1. The trim removed 3 bases at V and 7 bases at J, leaving 8 bases unmatched. This CDR3 region has 15 residues. CDR1 SGHNT and CDR2 YYREEE come from the germline V gene (reference sequence). CDR3 in DNA: TGTGCCAGCAGCTCCCTGGACAGGGATGGCGGGGAGCTGTTTTTT. Translating it yields CASSSLDRDGGELFF.

V and J are TRBV7-9 and TRBJ2-5; TRBD2 is a possible D gene (5 bases). Germline V CDR1 and CDR2: SEHNR, FQNEAQ (reference sequence). The length of the CDR3 is 13 residues. V was shortened by 5 bases and J by 4 bases, with 11 bases between the two germline ends. In DNA form, the CDR3 reads TGTGCCAGCAGCCTTTTGGAGGTAGAGACCCAGTACTTC. Its protein is CASSLLEVETQYF.

The chain couples TRBV6-5 to TRBJ1-6, with 8 bases fitting TRBD1. V trimming: 7 bases; J trimming: 4 bases; junction bases outside the gene matches: 6. CDR3 length equals 15 residues. In germline, CDR1 is MNHEY, CDR2 SVGAGI. The CDR3 DNA reads as TGTGCCAGCATCCCAGGGACAGGTTATAATTCACCCCTCCACTTT. Protein sequence: CASIPGTGYNSPLHF.

This clone appeared a few times. V usage is TRBV5-3 and J usage is TRBJ2-7; no clear D. TRBV5-3 is marked as an open reading frame, function uncertain. CDR3 length: 14 residues. V lost 4 bases, J lost 0 bases, and 11 bases lay in between. The CDR3 loop is CARSPQAPSYEQYF. The CDR3 DNA reads as TGTGCCAGAAGCCCCCAAGCGCCCTCCTACGAGCAGTACTTC.

The chain has TRBV9 and TRBJ1-2; 10 bases align to TRBD1. V dropped 2 bases and J dropped 3; count of bases not matched to a gene: 1. This CDR3 is 14 amino acids long. Looked up from germline, CDR1 is SGDLS and CDR2 is YYNGEE. CDR3 amino acids: CASSVGTGDYGYTF. DNA of the CDR3: TGTGCCAGCAGCGTGGGGACAGGGGACTATGGCTACACCTTC.